This T cell receptor (beta chain) comes out of a study of cytomegalovirus exposure and HLA in healthy donors. Study-wide points: Available immune exposure information was restricted to CMV serostatus only. Clonal expansion, a later analysis showed, was greater in HLA-associated TCR beta chains than in equally common others.

A word on this clone: Its antigen is not identified.

The PCR used 60 Vbeta and 13 Jbeta primers. Study processing details: As a later analysis found, there were 70 million to 90 million unique TCR beta chains, of which roughly 11 million were shared. This table comes from immunoSEQ multiplex PCR, and its TCRdb copy is limited to in-frame clones, with some not included. For V, J and clone size, that table is used; D and trimming come from the DNA. The table shows over 150,000 clones, with about 80% occurring only once. The germline V gene encodes CDR1 SGHDT and CDR2 YYEEEE. The CDR3 consists of 16 residues. J gave up 3 bases and V 4 bases, and 6 bases lay outside the gene matches.

The specimen sequenced was PBMCs. This chain connects TRBV5-6 to TRBJ2-1; TRBD1 matches at 11 bases. This TCR was recovered from a man aged 25 to 40 in good health and CMV-seronegative. CDR3 nucleotides: TGTGCCAGCAGCCCATCCGGGACAGGGGGCTACAATGAGCAGTTCTTC. Amino acid sequence: CASSPSGTGGYNEQFF.